Listed below are T cell receptor beta chains from one sample, sequenced in a study of blood T cells in healthy people across ages. Each CDR3 protein is one row after TCRdb ran MiXCR on the 5' RACE reads. Of more than 800,000 distinct CDR3 sequences listed, more than 40% are singletons. Specimen: blood. These receptors came from a woman aged 60-75 years in good health. Each CDR3 is given with its conserved first and last residue. The D gene is left open where the match is weak.

TRBV20-1	TRBJ2-7	TRBD1	CSAGDLLGQSSYEQYF
TRBV12-5	TRBJ2-1	NA	CASGSAGSYNEQFF
TRBV10-2	TRBJ2-7	NA	CASSEVSSYEQYF
TRBV7-7	TRBJ2-5	NA	CAGSWGEKQTQYF
TRBV5-1	TRBJ2-7	NA	CASSPDSSHEQYF
TRBV6-1	TRBJ1-2	NA	CASREKSGRGSGGYGYTF
TRBV5-1	TRBJ2-3	NA	CASSPTNAGTSTDTQYF
TRBV6-5	TRBJ2-7	NA	CASSYSGLAAIDEQYF
TRBV12-3/TRBV12-4	TRBJ2-5	NA	CASSSGTRRSETQYF
TRBV20-1	NA	TRBD2	CSASGSAGGQYEQYF
TRBV5-6	TRBJ1-6	NA	CASSLGLFDDSPLHF
TRBV20-1	TRBJ1-4	NA	CSARIETTNEKLFF
TRBV2	TRBJ2-4	TRBD2	CASKELVAGGNIQYF
TRBV7-8	TRBJ1-2	NA	CASSLAPGRQVNYGYTF